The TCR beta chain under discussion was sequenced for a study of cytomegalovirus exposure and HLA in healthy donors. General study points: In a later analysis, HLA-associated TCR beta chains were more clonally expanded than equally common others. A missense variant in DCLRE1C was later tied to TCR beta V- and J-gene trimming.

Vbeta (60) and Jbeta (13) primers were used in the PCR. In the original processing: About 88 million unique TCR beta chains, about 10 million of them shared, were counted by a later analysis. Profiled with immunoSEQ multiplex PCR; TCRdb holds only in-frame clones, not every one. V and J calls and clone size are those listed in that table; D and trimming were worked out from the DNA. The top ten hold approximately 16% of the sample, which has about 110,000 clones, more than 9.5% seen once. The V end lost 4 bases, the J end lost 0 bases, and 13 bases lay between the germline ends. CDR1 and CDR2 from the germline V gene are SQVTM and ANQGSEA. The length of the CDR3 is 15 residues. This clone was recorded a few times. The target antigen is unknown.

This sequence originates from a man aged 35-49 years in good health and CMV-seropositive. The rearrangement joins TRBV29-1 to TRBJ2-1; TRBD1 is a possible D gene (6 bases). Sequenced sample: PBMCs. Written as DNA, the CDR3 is TGCAGCGTTGCCCGAAACAGGGACTCCTACAATGAGCAGTTCTTC. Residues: CSVARNRDSYNEQFF.